Each of the 11 T cell receptor beta chains below was sequenced from the same sample in a study of vaccination and CD4 T cells after COVID-19. Documented treatment: roughly 10-day PBMC culture with coronavirus spike peptide pools or control peptides (ViraFEST assay). The study sequenced cultured CD4+ T cell DNA using the Oncomine TCR Beta short-read assay. Each CDR3 protein gets one entry after TCRdb re-called the PCR reads with MiXCR. The data show over 10,000 distinct CDR3 sequences, around 44% seen once. Antigens for these TCRs are unknown. Specimen: CD4+ T cells from blood, cultured in vitro. Every receptor here comes from a human donor who had recovered from COVID-19.

This rearrangement joins TRBV5-1 to TRBJ2-1; D may be TRBD1 (5 bases). This CDR3 region has 14 residues. Trimming stripped 2 bases from V and 8 bases from J, with 14 bases between. The germline gives CDR1 SGHRS, CDR2 YFSETQ. Here the CDR3 reads CASSFDRRLYEQFF. In nucleotides, the CDR3 is TGCGCCAGCAGCTTCGACAGAAGGTTGTATGAGCAGTTCTTC.

J is TRBJ1-6 and V is TRBV5-1; possibly TRBD1 for D (5 bases). The germline V gene encodes CDR1 SGHRS and CDR2 YFSETQ. The V end was cut by 5 bases, the J end by 9 bases, with 15 bases between. The CDR3 is made up of 14 amino acids. For the CDR3, the DNA is TGCGCCAGCAGTGGGGGTACAAGGAGTTCACCCCTCCACTTT. Protein sequence: CASSGGTRSSPLHF. Full variable domain (remainder filled in from reference TRBV5-1 and TRBJ1-6): KAGVTQTPRYLIKTRGQQVTLSCSPISGHRSVSWYQQTPGQGLQFLFEYFSETQRNKGNFPGRFSGRQFSNSRSEMNVSTLELGDSALYLCASSGGTRSSPLHFGNGTRLTVT.

This clonotype has a handful of counts. The rearrangement uses TRBV27 and TRBJ2-5, with a tentative D call TRBD1 (5 bases). The length of the CDR3 is 16 residues. Per the germline V gene, CDR1 is MNHEY and CDR2 is SMNVEV (reference sequence). The V end was cut by 6 bases, the J end by 1 base, with 18 bases between. The CDR3 protein is CASRRNPRGPQETQYF. For the CDR3, the DNA is TGTGCCAGCAGGCGCAACCCAAGGGGTCCCCAAGAGACCCAGTACTTC.

The chain links TRBV6-2 or TRBV6-3 to TRBJ1-1, with TRBD1 matching over 10 bases. The CDR3 runs 12 residues. With V trimmed by 5 bases and J by 11 bases, 5 bases remained unmatched. The germline gives CDR1 MNHEY, CDR2 SVGEGT. The DNA of the CDR3 is TGTGCCAGCAGTGACAGGGGGCGCGGGGCTTTCTTT. Protein sequence: CASSDRGRGAFF.

This chain uses TRBV7-9 with TRBJ1-1; D call uncertain. Germline loops: CDR1 SEHNR, CDR2 FQNEAQ (reference sequence). The CDR3 sequence is 13 residues long. The germline V and J ends were trimmed by 2 bases and 1 base, with 5 bases remaining between them. CDR3 region: CASSLIQNTEAFF. The CDR3 bases are TGTGCCAGCAGCTTAATTCAGAACACTGAAGCTTTCTTT.

The chain is built from TRBV28 and TRBJ2-5; 9 bases are shared with TRBD1. The CDR3 has 16 residues. CDR1 and CDR2 (germline): MDHEN, SYDVKM. The V gene end was trimmed by 3 bases and the J gene end by 5 bases; junction bases not matched to a gene: 10. The CDR3 region is CASSFGGQGGVETQYF. CDR3 nucleotides: TGTGCCAGCAGTTTTGGGGGACAGGGCGGGGTCGAGACCCAGTACTTC.

The chain recombines TRBV10-1 with TRBJ2-5; TRBD1 matches 10 bases. V lost 3 bases to trimming and J lost 4 bases; unmatched junction nucleotides: 8. The CDR3 sequence is 16 residues long. Germline V CDR1 and CDR2: WNHNN, SYGVQD (reference sequence). CDR3 loop: CASSDRGGTGVETQYF. The CDR3 nucleotides are TGCGCCAGCAGTGATCGTGGGGGGACAGGGGTAGAGACCCAGTACTTC.

The chain is built from TRBV24-1 and TRBJ2-1; the match to TRBD1 covers 7 bases. Looked up from germline, CDR1 is KGHDR and CDR2 is SFDVKD. With V trimmed by 8 bases and J by 8 bases, 11 bases remained unmatched. The CDR3 extends over 14 amino acids. CDR3 amino acids: CATTSGQFADEQFF. The DNA for the CDR3 is TGTGCCACCACTTCGGGACAGTTCGCTGATGAGCAGTTCTTC.

The chain joins TRBV7-6 to TRBJ1-1; 9 bases are shared with TRBD1. The CDR3 is 18 amino acids. Per germline, CDR1 SGHVS and CDR2 FNYEAQ. The junction had 20 bases not matched to a gene; V was cut back by 8 bases and J by 4 bases. In DNA, the CDR3 is TGTGCCAGCGGGCCCTTAGGACAGGGGCCTGTCGGGAGCACTGAAGCTTTCTTT. As protein: CASGPLGQGPVGSTEAFF.

The rearrangement links TRBV30 to TRBJ2-7, with 10 bases lining up with TRBD1. The CDR3 runs to 16 residues. The germline CDR1 and CDR2 sequences are GTSNPN and SVGIG (reference sequence). V dropped 0 bases and J dropped 2; count of bases not matched to a gene: 7. As DNA, the CDR3 is TGTGCCTGGAGTGTACTCGACAGGGGGCGAACCTACGAGCAGTACTTC. This translates into CAWSVLDRGRTYEQYF.

The V gene is TRBV28, the J gene TRBJ1-1, with 7 nucleotides matching TRBD1. The junction had 13 bases not matched to a gene; V was cut back by 8 bases and J by 4 bases. Germline loops: CDR1 MDHEN, CDR2 SYDVKM. This CDR3 spans 15 amino acids. The CDR3 loop is CASRGNNRGGTEAFF. In DNA, the CDR3 is TGTGCCAGCCGCGGTAATAACAGGGGAGGCACTGAAGCTTTCTTT.